This is a list of T cell receptor beta chains from one sample in a study of cytomegalovirus exposure and HLA in healthy donors. Sequencing was performed with immunoSEQ multiplex PCR; in TCRdb, only in-frame clones are kept and a portion is missing. The sample shows around 170,000 clones, over 70% of them seen only once. The sequencing input was PBMCs. The receptors were gathered from a woman in her late teens or twenties in good health and CMV-seronegative. Each CDR3 is given with its conserved first and last residue. Fields, in order: J gene, clone size, V gene, D gene, CDR3 protein, CDR3 DNA. D genes are given only for firm matches. A row's size may be missing; if present it is once, few, many or a size class.

J: TRBJ1-1; size: -; V: TRBV6-5; D: TRBD1; CDR3: CASSRGQGSEAFF; DNA: TGTGCCAGCAGCCGGGGACAGGGGTCTGAAGCTTTCTTT
J: TRBJ1-2; size: few; V: TRBV5-4; D: TRBD1; CDR3: CASSSRTGGYGYTF; DNA: TGTGCCAGCAGCTCAAGGACAGGGGGGTATGGCTACACCTTC
J: TRBJ1-2; size: -; V: TRBV19; D: -; CDR3: CASTWGVGANYGYTF; DNA: TGTGCCAGTACATGGGGCGTCGGCGCTAACTATGGCTACACCTTC
J: TRBJ2-7; size: once; V: TRBV13; D: TRBD1; CDR3: CASSSDRGRDEQYF; DNA: TGTGCCAGCAGCTCCGACAGGGGGAGGGACGAGCAGTACTTC
J: TRBJ1-5; size: -; V: TRBV2; D: -; CDR3: CASSEWDSGGQPQHF; DNA: TGTGCCAGCAGTGAATGGGACTCTGGGGGTCAGCCCCAGCATTTT
J: TRBJ2-7; size: -; V: TRBV28; D: -; CDR3: CASSDPGLFLYEQYF; DNA: TGTGCCAGCAGTGACCCGGGACTGTTCCTGTACGAGCAGTACTTC
J: TRBJ1-5; size: once; V: TRBV2; D: -; CDR3: CASSARTANQPQHF; DNA: TGTGCCAGCAGCGCTCGGACAGCAAATCAGCCCCAGCATTTT
J: TRBJ1-3; size: once; V: TRBV28; D: TRBD1; CDR3: CASSQTGGSGNTIYF; DNA: TGTGCCAGCAGTCAGACAGGGGGCTCTGGAAACACCATATATTTT
J: TRBJ2-7; size: -; V: TRBV7-9; D: TRBD1; CDR3: CASSASTGPPYEQYF; DNA: TGTGCCAGCAGCGCTTCGACAGGGCCGCCCTACGAGCAGTACTTC
J: TRBJ2-5; size: -; V: TRBV15; D: TRBD1; CDR3: CATSRRTGAQETQYF; DNA: TGTGCCACCAGCAGAAGGACAGGGGCCCAAGAGACCCAGTACTTC
J: TRBJ1-1; size: -; V: TRBV5-1; D: TRBD1; CDR3: CASSPGTGNTEAFF; DNA: TGCGCCAGCAGCCCCGGGACAGGGAACACTGAAGCTTTCTTT
J: TRBJ2-7; size: -; V: TRBV9; D: -; CDR3: CASSVQDRLTRSYEQYF; DNA: TGTGCCAGCAGCGTTCAAGACAGGCTCACGCGTTCCTACGAGCAGTACTTC
J: TRBJ2-3; size: -; V: TRBV5-1; D: TRBD1; CDR3: CASSLGDRVTDTQYF; DNA: TGCGCCAGCAGCTTGGGGGACAGAGTGACAGATACGCAGTATTTT
J: TRBJ1-6; size: few; V: TRBV19; D: -; CDR3: CASRGGSGGLHNSPLHF; DNA: TGTGCCAGTAGGGGGGGGAGTGGGGGTCTTCATAATTCACCCCTCCACTTT
J: TRBJ1-1; size: -; V: TRBV19; D: TRBD1; CDR3: CASRPRDRSTEAFF; DNA: TGTGCCAGTAGACCCCGGGACAGGTCCACTGAAGCTTTCTTT
J: TRBJ2-3; size: -; V: TRBV28; D: -; CDR3: CASSLGGGKDTQYF; DNA: TGTGCCAGCAGTTTAGGAGGGGGCAAAGATACGCAGTATTTT
J: TRBJ2-5; size: -; V: TRBV20-1; D: TRBD1; CDR3: CAGGRGETQYF; DNA: TGCGCAGGGGGCCGGGGGGAGACCCAGTACTTC
J: TRBJ2-5; size: -; V: TRBV4-2; D: TRBD1; CDR3: CASSRPDREQETQYF; DNA: TGTGCCAGCAGTCGCCCGGACAGGGAACAAGAGACCCAGTACTTC
J: TRBJ2-1; size: few; V: TRBV6-5; D: TRBD1; CDR3: CASRDFDRGHEQFF; DNA: TGTGCCAGCAGAGACTTTGACAGGGGGCATGAGCAGTTCTTC
J: TRBJ1-1; size: -; V: TRBV30; D: -; CDR3: CAHTVNTEAFF; DNA: TGTGCCCATACAGTGAACACTGAAGCTTTCTTT
J: TRBJ2-2; size: -; V: TRBV5-1; D: TRBD2; CDR3: CASSFSGGAYTGELFF; DNA: TGCGCCAGCAGCTTTAGCGGGGGGGCGTACACCGGGGAGCTGTTTTTT
J: TRBJ2-4; size: -; V: TRBV6-1; D: -; CDR3: CASRPGLSPNIQYF; DNA: TGTGCCAGCAGGCCGGGACTTTCCCCAAACATTCAGTACTTC
J: TRBJ2-5; size: once; V: TRBV5-1; D: -; CDR3: CASRATGTPTPFQETQYF; DNA: TGCGCCAGCAGGGCGACCGGGACACCTACACCTTTCCAAGAGACCCAGTACTTC
J: TRBJ1-2; size: -; V: TRBV28; D: TRBD1; CDR3: CASSSWDSLGYGYTF; DNA: TGTGCCAGCAGTTCCTGGGACAGCCTCGGCTATGGCTACACCTTC
J: TRBJ1-1; size: -; V: TRBV27; D: -; CDR3: CASSSVGRGNTEAFF; DNA: TGTGCCAGCAGTTCAGTAGGCCGGGGGAACACTGAAGCTTTCTTT
J: TRBJ1-4; size: -; V: TRBV5-1; D: -; CDR3: CASSSRGEKLFF; DNA: TGCGCCAGCAGCTCCCGGGGTGAAAAACTGTTTTTT
J: TRBJ2-2; size: -; V: TRBV18; D: TRBD1; CDR3: CASSPPSGGPTGELFF; DNA: TGTGCCAGCTCACCACCGTCAGGGGGCCCGACCGGGGAGCTGTTTTTT
J: TRBJ2-2; size: -; V: TRBV7-6; D: -; CDR3: CASSFNSPPGELFF; DNA: TGTGCCAGCAGCTTTAATAGTCCTCCCGGGGAGCTGTTTTTT
J: TRBJ2-1; size: few; V: TRBV7-9; D: TRBD2; CDR3: CASSLTSGGANEQFF; DNA: TGTGCCAGCAGCCTTACTAGCGGGGGGGCCAATGAGCAGTTCTTC
J: TRBJ2-5; size: -; V: TRBV2; D: TRBD2; CDR3: CASSPMTSGAQGTQYF; DNA: TGTGCCAGCAGTCCCATGACTAGCGGGGCCCAAGGGACCCAGTACTTC
J: TRBJ2-1; size: -; V: TRBV6-1; D: TRBD2; CDR3: CASKLTGTSSNEQFF; DNA: TGTGCCAGCAAATTGACCGGGACTAGTAGCAATGAGCAGTTCTTC
J: TRBJ2-1; size: -; V: TRBV6-4; D: TRBD2; CDR3: CASSIAGQSSYNEQFF; DNA: TGTGCCAGCTCAATAGCGGGGCAGAGCTCCTACAATGAGCAGTTCTTC
J: TRBJ1-1; size: -; V: TRBV19; D: -; CDR3: CASSIGEGPNTEAFF; DNA: TGTGCCAGTAGTATAGGGGAGGGGCCGAACACTGAAGCTTTCTTT
J: TRBJ1-2; size: -; V: TRBV19; D: -; CDR3: CASKGTFGYTF; DNA: TGTGCCAGTAAAGGGACTTTTGGCTACACCTTC
J: TRBJ1-6; size: -; V: TRBV15; D: -; CDR3: CATSRDLLNSPLHF; DNA: TGTGCCACCAGCAGAGATCTTTTGAATTCACCCCTCCACTTT
J: TRBJ1-1; size: -; V: TRBV13; D: TRBD1; CDR3: CASSLTGENTEAFF; DNA: TGTGCCAGCAGCTTAACAGGGGAGAACACTGAAGCTTTCTTT
J: TRBJ2-3; size: few; V: TRBV7-2; D: TRBD2; CDR3: CASSLGGLADTQYF; DNA: TGTGCCAGCAGCTTAGGGGGACTAGCGGATACGCAGTATTTT
J: TRBJ1-2; size: -; V: TRBV10-2; D: TRBD1; CDR3: CASRQGAGDYGYTF; DNA: TGCGCCAGCAGACAGGGGGCGGGGGACTATGGCTACACCTTC
J: TRBJ1-6; size: -; V: TRBV10-3; D: TRBD1; CDR3: CAISGQGVGSPLHF; DNA: TGTGCCATCAGCGGACAGGGGGTTGGTTCACCCCTCCACTTT
J: TRBJ1-2; size: -; V: TRBV7-2; D: -; CDR3: CASSLVENYGYTF; DNA: TGTGCCAGCAGCTTAGTAGAGAACTATGGCTACACCTTC
J: TRBJ2-7; size: -; V: TRBV7-8; D: TRBD2; CDR3: CASSVPGLAGGPAGYEQYF; DNA: TGTGCCAGCAGCGTACCGGGACTAGCGGGGGGGCCCGCGGGCTACGAGCAGTACTTC
J: TRBJ2-1; size: -; V: TRBV27; D: TRBD2; CDR3: CASQSVSGGYNEQFF; DNA: TGTGCCAGCCAATCAGTTAGCGGGGGGTACAATGAGCAGTTCTTC
J: TRBJ1-2; size: few; V: TRBV19; D: TRBD1; CDR3: CASSIAGTGLYGYTF; DNA: TGTGCCAGTAGTATAGCCGGGACAGGGCTATATGGCTACACCTTC
J: TRBJ2-5; size: once; V: TRBV29-1; D: -; CDR3: CSVDMAYQAETQYF; DNA: TGCAGCGTTGATATGGCCTATCAGGCAGAGACCCAGTACTTC
J: TRBJ2-1; size: -; V: TRBV6-4; D: -; CDR3: CASSERAWDYEQFF; DNA: TGTGCCAGCAGTGAGCGGGCCTGGGACTATGAGCAGTTCTTC